These T cell receptor beta chains were read from a single sample in a study of read filtering for tumor transcriptome and immune sequencing. Each CDR3 protein is one row after TCRdb ran MiXCR on the reads. This table has roughly 90,000 distinct CDR3 sequences, approximately 13% appearing once. The specimen was a population of CD138-negative cells sorted from bone marrow. These receptors were taken from a donor at least 40 years old with multiple myeloma. CDR3s include the opening cysteine and the closing phenylalanine or tryptophan. D genes are given only for firm matches. Size is omitted from some rows. Given values are once, few, many or a class for expanded clones.

length: 21; V: TRBV3-1; D: TRBD2; J: TRBJ2-1; size: many; DNA: TGTGCCAGCAGCCGTCTGGGCGGGGGGACTGGAAGTGGATACTCCTACAATGAGCAGTTCTTC; CDR3: CASSRLGGGTGSGYSYNEQFF
length: 15; V: TRBV9; D: TRBD2; J: TRBJ2-1; size: many; DNA: TGTGCCAGCGCGGAGCTAGCGGGGAATTACAATGAGCAGTTCTTC; CDR3: CASAELAGNYNEQFF
length: 19; V: TRBV11-2; D: TRBD1; J: TRBJ2-7; size: many; DNA: TGTGCCAGCAGCACCTTGACAGGGTTCCCTTTCTTCAGCTCCTACGAGCAGTACTTC; CDR3: CASSTLTGFPFFSSYEQYF
length: 14; V: TRBV20-1; D: TRBD1; J: TRBJ1-4; size: many; DNA: TGCAGTGCTAGAGAGGGAAGGGGGCGTGAAAAACTGTTTTTT; CDR3: CSAREGRGREKLFF
length: 19; V: TRBV6-2/TRBV6-3; D: TRBD2; J: TRBJ2-1; size: many; DNA: TGTGCCAGCAGTTACTCCGGGACTAGCGGGGCCAGCTCCTACAATGAGCAGTTCTTC; CDR3: CASSYSGTSGASSYNEQFF
length: 13; V: TRBV20-1; D: TRBD2; J: TRBJ2-1; size: many; DNA: TGCAGTGCTAGAGGACGAGCGGGATCCGAGCAGTTCTTC; CDR3: CSARGRAGSEQFF
length: 17; V: TRBV15; D: TRBD2; J: TRBJ2-3; size: many; DNA: TGTGCCACCAGCAGAGAACTGCGCGGGAGGGCCGCAGATACGCAGTATTTT; CDR3: CATSRELRGRAADTQYF
length: 12; V: TRBV5-4; D: -; J: TRBJ2-7; size: -; DNA: TGTGCCAGCAGCTCCACCGCCTACGAGCAGTACTTC; CDR3: CASSSTAYEQYF
length: 14; V: TRBV9; D: -; J: TRBJ2-1; size: many; DNA: TGTGCCAGCAGCGTAGAATTTCTACGCAATGAGCAGTTCTTC; CDR3: CASSVEFLRNEQFF
length: 16; V: TRBV30; D: TRBD1; J: TRBJ1-5; size: many; DNA: TGTGCCTGGAGTACAGGGGGCAGGGGTGGCAATCAGCCCCAGCATTTT; CDR3: CAWSTGGRGGNQPQHF
length: 14; V: TRBV3-1; D: -; J: TRBJ2-2; size: many; DNA: TGTGCCAGCAGCCTACGGGATTTCTCCGGGGAGCTGTTTTTT; CDR3: CASSLRDFSGELFF
length: 12; V: TRBV29-1; D: -; J: TRBJ2-1; size: many; DNA: TGCAGCTCCGGGACCCCCTACAATGAGCAGTTCTTC; CDR3: CSSGTPYNEQFF
length: 15; V: TRBV9; D: TRBD1; J: TRBJ1-1; size: many; DNA: TGTGCCAGCAGCCCCAGCGGGACAGGGGCCACTGAAGCTTTCTTT; CDR3: CASSPSGTGATEAFF
length: 12; V: TRBV12-3/TRBV12-4; D: -; J: TRBJ2-7; size: many; DNA: TGTGCCAGCCCTCCGGGGAGCTACGAGCAGTACTTC; CDR3: CASPPGSYEQYF
length: 13; V: TRBV11-2; D: -; J: TRBJ2-3; size: few; DNA: TGTGCCAGCAGCCCCACAGGGCCGGATACGCAGTATTTT; CDR3: CASSPTGPDTQYF
length: 14; V: TRBV4-1; D: -; J: TRBJ2-1; size: many; DNA: TGCGCCAGCAGCCATAATACGGGGGCAGGTGAGCAGTTCTTC; CDR3: CASSHNTGAGEQFF
length: 13; V: TRBV5-1; D: -; J: TRBJ2-2; size: -; DNA: TGCGCCAGCAGCTTGGTACCGAGCAGGGAGCTGTTTTTT; CDR3: CASSLVPSRELFF
length: 14; V: TRBV29-1; D: -; J: TRBJ2-3; size: -; DNA: TGCAGTGCGTCAGGGACAATATCGGGAGATACGCAGTATTTT; CDR3: CSASGTISGDTQYF
length: 15; V: TRBV28; D: TRBD2; J: TRBJ2-2; size: many; DNA: TGTGCTACGGGACTAGCGGGATTTGGCACCGGGGAGCTGTTTTTT; CDR3: CATGLAGFGTGELFF
length: 16; V: TRBV5-1; D: TRBD1; J: TRBJ1-1; size: many; DNA: TGCGCCAGCAGCCTTGGACAGGGGGCAGTGAACACTGAAGCTTTCTTT; CDR3: CASSLGQGAVNTEAFF
length: 15; V: TRBV5-1; D: TRBD2; J: TRBJ2-1; size: many; DNA: TGCGCCAGCAGGCCGGGGACTAGCGGGGACAATGAGCAGTTCTTC; CDR3: CASRPGTSGDNEQFF
length: 15; V: TRBV28; D: -; J: TRBJ2-1; size: -; DNA: TGTGCCAGCAGTGGGGGTGGCGGGCTCCACAATGAGCAGTTCTTC; CDR3: CASSGGGGLHNEQFF
length: 15; V: TRBV5-1; D: TRBD2; J: TRBJ2-7; size: many; DNA: TGCGCCAGCAGCTTGACACCACTAGCGGGTAACGAGCAGTACTTC; CDR3: CASSLTPLAGNEQYF
length: 15; V: TRBV11-3; D: -; J: TRBJ1-1; size: many; DNA: TGTGCCAGCAGCTCCCGGGGGACGAGGTACACTGAAGCTTTCTTT; CDR3: CASSSRGTRYTEAFF
length: 15; V: TRBV7-9; D: -; J: TRBJ1-6; size: many; DNA: TGTGCCAGCACCTTCCGGGACACCGATAATTCACCCCTCCACTTT; CDR3: CASTFRDTDNSPLHF
length: 15; V: TRBV6-5; D: TRBD2; J: TRBJ2-7; size: -; DNA: TGTGCCGGCAGTCGCACGGGACTAGGTTTCTACGAGCAGTACTTC; CDR3: CAGSRTGLGFYEQYF
length: 13; V: TRBV13; D: -; J: TRBJ2-7; size: many; DNA: TGTGCCAGCAGCCGGCGGCCCGCCTACGAGCAGTACTTC; CDR3: CASSRRPAYEQYF
length: 15; V: TRBV15; D: TRBD1; J: TRBJ2-5; size: many; DNA: TGTGCCACCAGCTTGGGACAGGGGATTAAAGAGACCCAGTACTTC; CDR3: CATSLGQGIKETQYF
length: 13; V: TRBV6-2/TRBV6-3; D: -; J: TRBJ2-2; size: many; DNA: TGTGCCAGCAGTTCCCTCGGCACCGGGGAGCTGTTTTTT; CDR3: CASSSLGTGELFF
length: 15; V: TRBV3-1; D: -; J: TRBJ2-3; size: -; DNA: TGTGCCAGCAGCCAGCCGGGGCACCTCACAGATACGCAGTATTTT; CDR3: CASSQPGHLTDTQYF
length: 15; V: TRBV7-3; D: -; J: TRBJ2-5; size: -; DNA: TGTGCCAGCACCCCTTATATAACAAGCCAAGAGACCCAGTACTTC; CDR3: CASTPYITSQETQYF
length: 18; V: TRBV13; D: TRBD2; J: TRBJ2-3; size: many; DNA: TGTGCCACCTCCAGTCGGGCTAGCGGGCGCACTAGCACAGATACGCAGTATTTT; CDR3: CATSSRASGRTSTDTQYF
length: 14; V: TRBV20-1; D: TRBD1; J: TRBJ2-7; size: many; DNA: TGCAGTGCTAGAGTTGCAGGGGGAATCTACGAGCAGTACTTC; CDR3: CSARVAGGIYEQYF
length: 14; V: TRBV28; D: TRBD1; J: TRBJ2-7; size: few; DNA: TGTGCCAGCAGGGGACAGGGAAGCTCCTACGAGCAGTACTTC; CDR3: CASRGQGSSYEQYF
length: 13; V: TRBV7-2; D: -; J: TRBJ2-1; size: many; DNA: TGTGCCAGCAGCTTAATGACCAGTACTGAGCAGTTCTTC; CDR3: CASSLMTSTEQFF
length: 10; V: TRBV30; D: -; J: TRBJ2-3; size: many; DNA: TGTGCCTGGGGGACAGATACGCAGTATTTT; CDR3: CAWGTDTQYF
length: 10; V: TRBV20-1; D: -; J: TRBJ1-1; size: many; DNA: TGCAGGGGTGTGGGGAACGGGGCTTTCTTT; CDR3: CRGVGNGAFF
length: 16; V: TRBV7-9; D: -; J: TRBJ2-5; size: many; DNA: TGTGCCAGCAGTCATACGGGGGTTTGGGACCAAGAGACCCAGTACTTC; CDR3: CASSHTGVWDQETQYF
length: 13; V: TRBV20-1; D: TRBD2; J: TRBJ2-1; size: many; DNA: TGCAGTGCTAGAGGCCTAGCGGACAATGAGCAGTTCTTC; CDR3: CSARGLADNEQFF
length: 13; V: TRBV20-1; D: -; J: TRBJ2-5; size: many; DNA: TGCAGTGCTATTGTGGGGGGTCAAGAGACCCAGTACTTC; CDR3: CSAIVGGQETQYF
length: 14; V: TRBV18; D: -; J: TRBJ2-1; size: many; DNA: TGTGCCAGCTCAGCCCCGGGACCCAGGGGTGAGCAGTTCTTC; CDR3: CASSAPGPRGEQFF